This TCR beta chain was found in a study of shared clonotypes between healthy human individuals. Using immunoSEQ multiplex PCR, the repertoire was profiled, and TCRdb retains in-frame clones only, with some absent. The sample records 1,400,000 or so clones, approximately 98.5% being singletons. Germline V gives CDR1 SEHNR, CDR2 FQNEAQ (reference sequence). With V trimmed by 1 base and J by 9 bases, 5 bases remained unmatched. There are 16 residues in the CDR3. The material sequenced was naive CD4+ T cells sorted from blood. The sample's subset: CD45RA+ positively selected. This chain links TRBV7-9 with TRBJ2-1, with 14 bases matching TRBD2. The receptor was isolated from a man aged 30 to 39 in good health. CDR3 in DNA: TGTGCCAGCAGCTTAGAGGGACTAGCGGGAGTGGGTGAGCAGTTCTTC. Its protein is CASSLEGLAGVGEQFF. Variable domain in full (rest from reference TRBV7-9 and TRBJ2-1): DTGVSQNPRHKITKRGQNVTFRCDPISEHNRLYWYRQTLGQGPEFLTYFQNEAQLEKSRLLSDRFSAERPKGSFSTLEIQRTEQGDSAMYLCASSLEGLAGVGEQFFGPGTRLTVL.